These T cell receptor beta chains were read from a single sample in a study of blood T cell repertoires in COVID-19. Profiling relied on immunoSEQ multiplex PCR, and the TCRdb table lists in-frame clones only, not all of them. The repertoire holds about 220,000 clones, with about four fifths as singletons. Sequencing was done on a sample of PBMCs or T cells enriched from blood (not recorded which). The receptors shown here come from a woman aged 55-69 years who had recovered from COVID-19. CDR3s include the opening cysteine and the closing phenylalanine or tryptophan. A D gene is named only where the DNA matches it firmly. The size field is filled for only some rows; it gives once, few, many or a size class.

V	D	J	size	DNA	CDR3
TRBV7-6	-	TRBJ2-7	-	TGTGCCAGCAGCTCCTGGCCAAACGAGCAGTACTTC	CASSSWPNEQYF
TRBV3-1/TRBV3-2	-	TRBJ1-3	once	TGTGCCAGCAGCCAATGGGACACTCGATACTCTGGAAACACCATATATTTT	CASSQWDTRYSGNTIYF
TRBV19	-	TRBJ2-2	-	TGTGCCAGTAGTATCTCTATCAACACCGGGGAGCTGTTTTTT	CASSISINTGELFF
TRBV28	TRBD2	TRBJ2-1	-	TGTGCCAGCGTCAGCGGGAGCTCCTACAATGAGCAGTTCTTC	CASVSGSSYNEQFF
TRBV6-6	-	TRBJ2-7	-	TGTGCCAGCAATTTACAGGGAGGGGTAAACGAGCAGTACTTC	CASNLQGGVNEQYF
TRBV27	-	TRBJ1-5	-	TGTGCCAGCAGGCCGTCGGGGCGGGGAGCCCAGCATTTT	CASRPSGRGAQHF
TRBV7-2	-	TRBJ1-6	-	TGTGCCAGCAGCCCTCCTAGGGGGATGGGGGATTCACCCCTCCACTTT	CASSPPRGMGDSPLHF
TRBV7-3	-	TRBJ1-1	once	TGTGCCAGCAGCTTAGGAGCAACGAACACTGAAGCTTTCTTT	CASSLGATNTEAFF
TRBV30	-	TRBJ1-1	-	TGTGCCTGGAGTGTAACCGGAGAGACTGAAGCTTTCTTT	CAWSVTGETEAFF
TRBV5-6	-	TRBJ1-2	once	TGTGCCAGCAGCTTCGGACAGAATTTATATGGCTACACCTTC	CASSFGQNLYGYTF
TRBV24-1	TRBD1	TRBJ2-3	-	TGTGCCACCAGTGAGGACAGGGGCGCCACAGATACGCAGTATTTT	CATSEDRGATDTQYF
TRBV14	TRBD1	TRBJ2-7	few	TGTGCCAGCAGCCGACAGGGGACCGGACGATATCTCACCAGATACTCCTACGAGCAGTACTTC	CASSRQGTGRYLTRYSYEQYF
TRBV15	TRBD2	TRBJ2-5	-	TGTGCCACCAGCAAACTAGCGGGCCAAGAGACCCAGTACTTC	CATSKLAGQETQYF
TRBV19	-	TRBJ1-4	-	TGTGCCAGTAGTGCCTACAGGGCTAATGAAAAACTGTTTTTT	CASSAYRANEKLFF
TRBV10-3	TRBD2	TRBJ2-1	-	TGTGCCATCAGTGAGCAGCGGGGGGGCCGGGATGAGCAGTTCTTC	CAISEQRGGRDEQFF
TRBV6-5	-	TRBJ1-3	-	TGTGCCAGCAGTTACACCCTTAGCTCTGGAAACACCATATATTTT	CASSYTLSSGNTIYF
TRBV5-1	-	TRBJ2-5	-	TGCGCCAGCAGCTTGGGACGACAGGTACAAGAGACCCAGTACTTC	CASSLGRQVQETQYF
TRBV7-3	TRBD1	TRBJ1-1	-	TGTGCCAGCAGCTCAGGGGGCAGCACTGAAGCTTTCTTT	CASSSGGSTEAFF
TRBV5-1	-	TRBJ1-3	-	TGCGCCAGCACGATAGGGAGCCCTGGAAACACCATATATTTT	CASTIGSPGNTIYF
TRBV2	-	TRBJ1-5	few	TGTGCCAGCAGTGAAGACAGCTATCAGCCCCAGCATTTT	CASSEDSYQPQHF
TRBV29-1	-	TRBJ1-6	-	TGCAGCGTTGCGACCACGGGAAATTCACCCCTCCACTTT	CSVATTGNSPLHF
TRBV21-1	-	TRBJ1-2	-	TGTGCCAGCCCACAAACAACAGGGGGCCCTTATGGCTACACCTTC	CASPQTTGGPYGYTF
TRBV20-1	-	TRBJ1-2	-	TGCAGTGCTAGTTTATTCAACTATGGCTACACCTTC	CSASLFNYGYTF
TRBV7-2	TRBD1	TRBJ2-7	-	TGTGCCAGCAGCTTTGCCGGGACAGGGATTAGCGAGCAGTACTTC	CASSFAGTGISEQYF